This T cell receptor beta chain was observed in a study of siplizumab effects on memory and regulatory T cells (dated by TCRdb to about 2019). Context from the whole study: The effect of the anti-CD2 antibody siplizumab on alloreactive T-cell subsets was examined in allogeneic mixed lymphocyte reactions constructed from human PBMCs.

Sorted unstimulated T cells and proliferating T cells recovered from mixed lymphocyte reactions underwent TCRbeta CDR3 sequencing. Fresh whole blood from nine to eleven HLA-typed healthy donors was used to isolate PBMCs. To map where alloreactive clones came from, unstimulated CD4+ non-regulatory T cells were FACS-sorted. Regarding this clone: Its binding antigen is unknown. Per-base qualities were not stored, and no clone one base away is much larger.

General conclusions and limits of the study: The cumulative frequency of alloreactive sequences traceable to unstimulated CD4+ memory T cells was significantly reduced by siplizumab. Because sequences at frequencies below about 10^-5 were poorly captured, only a minor fraction of alloreactive clones could be mapped back to unstimulated subsets. Greater diversity appeared to be present in unstimulated naive T cells than in memory T cells, and a substantial contribution to the alloresponse seemed to be made by naive cells. Whether proliferating Tregs from siplizumab cultures were suppressive was not functionally confirmed. Of the alloreactive CD4+ clones that could be mapped, the Treg-derived share averaged around 70% with siplizumab compared with roughly 25% in control reactions. Roughly 80-95% of proliferating CD4+ or CD8+ clones could not be assigned a naive or memory phenotype.

From a lookup of the germline V gene (reference sequence), CDR1 and CDR2 are MNHNY and SVGAGI. The cysteine opens and the phenylalanine closes a CDR3 of 12 amino acids. Here the CDR3 DNA is all that survives: 36 bases in frame from base 1. Trimming at the junction amounts to 2 bases on V and 8 bases on J, and the germline ends lie 6 bases apart. Libraries came from the immunoSEQ multiplex PCR assay. Around 94,000 TCR templates per sample were assayed on the deep sequencing platform. Genomic DNA extracted from sorted T cells was used for TCRbeta CDR3 sequencing. The original methods were these. The R programming language was used for clonal analysis of the TCRbeta CDR3 data. Alloreactive CD4+ and CD8+ clones were defined by comparing unstimulated samples with post-reaction CFSE-low samples. Regulatory or non-regulatory origin was assigned to alloreactive CD4+ clones by matching of sequences to sorted unstimulated Treg and non-Treg repertoires. In TCRdb, the immuneACCESS table is reduced to in-frame sequences with V and J assigned. These tables do not hold every clone; where another copy was compared, an unresolved V gene accounts for under half, and the others remain unexplained. V and J calls and clone size come straight from that table; D and trimming were deduced from the DNA. This sample gives 75,000 to 100,000 clones in total; around 94% of them show up just once. Of the sample, 1% to 1.5% is held by the ten largest clones.

Sequencing was carried out using non-Treg CD4+ T cells sorted from blood. In light of the paper, this sample's cell subset or site label describes: FACS-sorted unstimulated CD4+ non-regulatory T cells. This sequence originates from a human donor in good health. Rearrangement joined TRBV6-6 to TRBJ1-4; possibly the D gene is TRBD1, per 6 matching bases. The CDR3 region: CASSYGTEKLFF. Read as DNA, the sequence is TGTGCCAGCAGTTACGGGACAGAAAAACTGTTTTTT.